The 14 T cell receptor beta chains below come from one sample, sequenced in a study of siplizumab effects on memory and regulatory T cells. The assay was immunoSEQ multiplex PCR, and TCRdb's table has in-frame clones only and misses some. The sample includes some 97,000 clones, 94% of them seen just once. Sequencing was carried out using Tregs sorted from blood. These receptors originate from a human donor in good health.

The chain carries TRBV5-1 and TRBJ2-2; D may match TRBD1 or TRBD2 (5 bases each). Germline V gives CDR1 SGHRS, CDR2 YFSETQ. The V end was cut by 4 bases, the J end by 8 bases, with 15 bases between. This CDR3 has 14 residues. The DNA for the CDR3 is TGCGCCAGCAGCCCGGGACGTGAGGTGGGGGAGCTGTTTTTT. This encodes CASSPGREVGELFF.

The chain combines TRBV5-1 with TRBJ1-5; the D gene is possibly TRBD1 (6 bases). The CDR3 length is 13 residues. Germline values: CDR1 SGHRS, CDR2 YFSETQ. Between the trimmed V and J ends, which lost 5 bases and 5 bases, there was a span of 11 bases. The CDR3 loop reads CASRAGAHQPQHF. The CDR3 DNA is TGCGCCAGCAGGGCGGGGGCTCATCAGCCCCAGCATTTT.

The chain uses TRBV30 and TRBJ2-3, with 12 bases that match TRBD2. Germline lookup yields CDR1 GTSNPN and CDR2 SVGIG (reference sequence). The CDR3 runs 15 residues. V gave up 4 bases and J gave up 3 bases; unmatched junction bases: 5. The CDR3 spells CAWTSGLAGTDTQYF. DNA for the CDR3: TGTGCCTGGACCTCTGGACTAGCGGGAACAGATACGCAGTATTTT. The variable domain in full, completed from reference TRBV30 and TRBJ2-3, reads SQTIHQWPATLVQPVGSPLSLECTVEGTSNPNLYWYRQAAGRGLQLLFYSVGIGQISSEVPQNLSASRPQDRQFILSSKKLLLSDSGFYLCAWTSGLAGTDTQYFGPGTRLTVL.

V gene TRBV4-1 combines with J gene TRBJ1-3; no reliable D call. Germline CDR1 is MGHRA and CDR2 is YSYEKL. Trimming removed 0 bases at V and 0 bases at J, with 9 bases between. The CDR3 spans 16 residues. CDR3 protein: CASSQEAGSSGNTIYF. The CDR3 bases are TGCGCCAGCAGCCAAGAGGCAGGTTCCTCTGGAAACACCATATATTTT.

The J gene is TRBJ2-7, the V gene TRBV7-2; 7 nucleotides align to TRBD2. Trimming cost V 5 bases and J 3 bases; bases outside gene matches: 4. The germline CDR1 and CDR2 sequences are SGHTA and FQGNSA. The CDR3 is 13 amino acids. CDR3 nucleotides: TGTGCCAGCAGCCCAAGCGGGAACTACGAGCAGTACTTC. Its protein product is CASSPSGNYEQYF.

The chain couples TRBV11-2 to TRBJ2-3, with a possible D match to TRBD1 (6 bases). The V gene's germline CDR1 is SGHAT and CDR2 FQNNGV. V gave up 1 base and J gave up 9 bases, with 11 bases separating them. The CDR3 length is 13 residues. The CDR3, as DNA: TGTGCCAGCAGCTTAGCCAACAGGGAGACGCAGTATTTT. Amino acids: CASSLANRETQYF. Combining the CDR3 with reference TRBV11-2 and TRBJ2-3 gives the whole variable domain EAGVAQSPRYKIIEKRQSVAFWCNPISGHATLYWYQQILGQGPKLLIQFQNNGVVDDSQLPKDRFSAERLKGVDSTLKIQPAKLEDSAVYLCASSLANRETQYFGPGTRLTVL.

The gene calls are TRBV6-5 and TRBJ2-1, with D unresolved. The length of the CDR3 is 14 residues. Deletions cut 0 bases from V and 10 bases from J, with 13 bases between. The germline gives CDR1 MNHEY, CDR2 SVGAGI. CDR3 sequence reads: CASSYSNLIQEQFF. The CDR3 coding sequence is TGTGCCAGCAGTTACTCGAATTTAATACAGGAGCAGTTCTTC.

The chain joins TRBV29-1 to TRBJ2-7; D is uncertain. CDR1 and CDR2 from the germline V gene are SQVTM and ANQGSEA. Trimming took 5 bases from V and 3 from J, leaving 5 bases between them. The CDR3 extends over 10 amino acids. The CDR3 DNA is TGCAGCGTTTGGTACTACGAGCAGTACTTC. It translates to CSVWYYEQYF.

The chain combines TRBV6-1 with TRBJ1-1; D remains ambiguous. With 3 bases removed from V and 11 bases from J, the gap between germline ends came to 13 bases. The germline gives CDR1 MNHNS, CDR2 SASEGT. The CDR3 length is 12 residues. The chain's CDR3 is CASSESVIAAFF. The CDR3 nucleotides are TGTGCCAGCAGTGAGTCGGTAATCGCGGCTTTCTTT.

The chain is built from TRBV6-1 and TRBJ2-6; D is undetermined. V was shortened by 8 bases and J by 0 bases, with 5 bases between the two germline ends. CDR1 and CDR2 from the germline V gene are MNHNS and SASEGT. This CDR3 has 13 amino acids. The CDR3 DNA reads as TGTGCCAGCTCCCTCTCTGGGGCCAACGTCCTGACTTTC. Encoded protein: CASSLSGANVLTF.

The chain combines TRBV4-2 with TRBJ2-5; the D is unclear. Germline lookup yields CDR1 LGHNA and CDR2 YNFKEQ. Trimming pared 0 bases from V and 3 bases from J, leaving 5 bases between. The CDR3 sequence is 13 residues long. CDR3 protein: CASSQDHEETQYF. The CDR3 region has the DNA TGTGCCAGCAGCCAAGATCATGAAGAGACCCAGTACTTC.

The chain combines TRBV2 with TRBJ2-1; TRBD2 matches 9 bases. Germline CDR1 SNHLY, CDR2 FYNNEI. Losses at the gene ends were 3 bases for V and 4 bases for J; bases not matched to a gene: 7. The CDR3 runs 16 residues. CDR3 bases: TGTGCCAGCAGTGATAGCCCTAGCGGGGCTTACAATGAGCAGTTCTTC. This encodes CASSDSPSGAYNEQFF.

This rearrangement joins TRBV19 to TRBJ2-7; 12 bases are a match to TRBD2. CDR1 and CDR2 (germline): LNHDA, SQIVND (reference sequence). The CDR3 runs 15 residues. V shed 5 bases, J shed 3 bases, and the junction held 5 bases outside the gene matches. The CDR3 DNA follows: TGTGCCAGTAGTCCTAGGACTAGCGGGATCTACGAGCAGTACTTC. Amino acids: CASSPRTSGIYEQYF.

The V and J genes are TRBV5-1 and TRBJ1-1; 7 bases agree with TRBD1. V was pared by 6 bases and J by 5 bases, with 1 base of the junction left unmatched. The CDR3 extends over 11 amino acids. CDR1 and CDR2 (germline): SGHRS, YFSETQ. CDR3 amino acids: CASKGATEAFF. The DNA of the CDR3 is TGCGCCAGCAAGGGGGCTACTGAAGCTTTCTTT.